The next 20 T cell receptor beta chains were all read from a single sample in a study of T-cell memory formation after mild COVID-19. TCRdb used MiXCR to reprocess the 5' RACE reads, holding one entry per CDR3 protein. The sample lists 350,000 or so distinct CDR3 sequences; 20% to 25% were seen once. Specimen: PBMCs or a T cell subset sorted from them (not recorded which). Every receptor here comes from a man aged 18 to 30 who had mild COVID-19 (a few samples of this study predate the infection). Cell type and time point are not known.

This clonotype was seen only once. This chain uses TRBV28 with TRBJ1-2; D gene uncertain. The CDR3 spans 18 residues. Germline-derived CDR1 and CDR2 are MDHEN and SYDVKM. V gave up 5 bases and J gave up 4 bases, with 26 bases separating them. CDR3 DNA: TGTGCCAGCAGTCTAGAGCCGACGACACGTCAACCGGCCTATGGCTACACCTTC. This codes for CASSLEPTTRQPAYGYTF.

In DNA, the CDR3 is TGTGCCAGCAGCCCGACAGGGATAGGAGGGGAGACCCAGTACTTC. Amino acids: CASSPTGIGGETQYF. The chain employs TRBV5-6 and TRBJ2-5; tentatively, D is TRBD1 (7 bases). V was clipped by 4 bases and J by 5 bases, with 18 bases between them. CDR1 is SGHDT, CDR2 YYEEEE, per germline. The CDR3 runs 15 residues.

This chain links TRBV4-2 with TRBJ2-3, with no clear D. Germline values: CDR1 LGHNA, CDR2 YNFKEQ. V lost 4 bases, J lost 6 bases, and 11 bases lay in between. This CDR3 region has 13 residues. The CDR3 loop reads CASSPTLSDTQYF. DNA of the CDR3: TGTGCCAGCAGCCCCACCCTTTCGGATACGCAGTATTTT.

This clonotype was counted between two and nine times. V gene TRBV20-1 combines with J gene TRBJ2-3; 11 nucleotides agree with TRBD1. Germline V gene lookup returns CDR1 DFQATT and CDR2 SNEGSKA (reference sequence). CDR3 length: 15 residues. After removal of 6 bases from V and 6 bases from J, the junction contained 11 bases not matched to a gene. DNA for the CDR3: TGCAGTGCGGCACCCGGACAGGGGGCGCGGGATACGCAGTATTTT. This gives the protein CSAAPGQGARDTQYF.

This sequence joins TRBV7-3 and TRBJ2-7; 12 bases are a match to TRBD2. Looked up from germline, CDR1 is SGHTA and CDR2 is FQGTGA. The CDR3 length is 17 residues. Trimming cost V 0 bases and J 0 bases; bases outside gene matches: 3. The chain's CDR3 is CASSLTLAGGYSYEQYV. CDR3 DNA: TGTGCCAGCAGCTTAACACTAGCGGGGGGTTACTCCTACGAGCAGTACGTC.

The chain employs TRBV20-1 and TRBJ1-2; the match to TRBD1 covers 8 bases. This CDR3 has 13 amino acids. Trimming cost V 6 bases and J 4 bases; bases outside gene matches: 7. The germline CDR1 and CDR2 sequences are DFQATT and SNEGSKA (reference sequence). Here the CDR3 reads CSATGQGSYGYTF. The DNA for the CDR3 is TGCAGTGCAACCGGACAGGGCTCCTATGGCTACACCTTC.

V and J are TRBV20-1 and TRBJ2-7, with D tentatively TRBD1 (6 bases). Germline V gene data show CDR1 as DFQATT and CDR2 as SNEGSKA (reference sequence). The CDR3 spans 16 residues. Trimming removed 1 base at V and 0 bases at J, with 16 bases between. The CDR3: CSARGATGYRSYEQYF. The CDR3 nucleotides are TGCAGTGCTAGAGGTGCTACAGGGTACCGCTCCTACGAGCAGTACTTC.

CDR3: CASSSQGTVANYGYTF. CDR3 DNA sequence: TGTGCCAGCAGCTCTCAGGGGACAGTTGCTAACTATGGCTACACCTTC. This rearrangement joins TRBV7-2 to TRBJ1-2; 7 bases match TRBD1. Germline V lookup: CDR1 SGHTA, CDR2 FQGNSA. Trimming removed 4 bases from V and 0 bases from J; junction bases left unmatched: 8. The CDR3 consists of 16 residues.

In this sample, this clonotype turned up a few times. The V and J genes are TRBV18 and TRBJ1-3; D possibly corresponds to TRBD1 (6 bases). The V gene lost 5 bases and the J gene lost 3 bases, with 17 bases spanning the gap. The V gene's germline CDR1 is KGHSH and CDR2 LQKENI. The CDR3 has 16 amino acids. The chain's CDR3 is CASSTSTGGGGNTIYF. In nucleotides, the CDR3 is TGTGCCAGCTCAACTTCGACAGGTGGTGGTGGAAACACCATATATTTT. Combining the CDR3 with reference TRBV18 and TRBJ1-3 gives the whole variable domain NAGVMQNPRHLVRRRGQEARLRCSPMKGHSHVYWYRQLPEEGLKFMVYLQKENIIDESGMPKERFSAEFPKEGPSILRIQQVVRGDSAAYFCASSTSTGGGGNTIYFGEGSWLTVV.

The CDR3 nucleotides read TGTGCCATCAACGGGGACTGGAACACCGGGGAGCTGTTTTTT. Residues: CAINGDWNTGELFF. V is TRBV10-3 and J is TRBJ2-2; D is perhaps TRBD2 (6 bases). Germline CDR1 is ENHRY and CDR2 is SYGVKD. The CDR3 has 14 amino acids. Deletions cut 7 bases from V and 1 base from J, with 10 bases between.

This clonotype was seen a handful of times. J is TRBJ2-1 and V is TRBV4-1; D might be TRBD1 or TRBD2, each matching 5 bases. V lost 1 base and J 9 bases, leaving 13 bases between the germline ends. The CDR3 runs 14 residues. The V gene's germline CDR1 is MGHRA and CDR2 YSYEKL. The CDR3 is CASSQAGRGGEQFF. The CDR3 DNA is TGCGCCAGCAGCCAAGCGGGGCGAGGAGGTGAGCAGTTCTTC.

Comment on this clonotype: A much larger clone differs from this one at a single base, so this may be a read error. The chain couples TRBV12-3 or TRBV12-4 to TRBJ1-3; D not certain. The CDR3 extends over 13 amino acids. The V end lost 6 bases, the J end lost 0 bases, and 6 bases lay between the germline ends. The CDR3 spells CASSRYSGNTIYF. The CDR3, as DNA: TGTGCCAGCAGCCGGTACTCTGGAAACACCATATATTTT.

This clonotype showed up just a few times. The chain's CDR3 is CASSVGAGVQETQYF. DNA of the CDR3: TGTGCCAGCAGCGTGGGGGCAGGGGTCCAAGAGACCCAGTACTTC. The rearrangement links TRBV9 to TRBJ2-5, with D possibly being TRBD1 (6 bases). CDR3 size: 15 residues. CDR1 and CDR2 (germline): SGDLS, YYNGEE. V was trimmed by 2 bases and J by 1 base, leaving 12 bases between them.

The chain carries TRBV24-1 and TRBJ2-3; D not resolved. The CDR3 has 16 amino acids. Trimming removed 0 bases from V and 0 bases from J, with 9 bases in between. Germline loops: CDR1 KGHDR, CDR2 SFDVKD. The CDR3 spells CATSDLSLGSTDTQYF. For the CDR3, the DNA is TGTGCCACCAGTGATTTGTCGTTGGGCAGCACAGATACGCAGTATTTT.

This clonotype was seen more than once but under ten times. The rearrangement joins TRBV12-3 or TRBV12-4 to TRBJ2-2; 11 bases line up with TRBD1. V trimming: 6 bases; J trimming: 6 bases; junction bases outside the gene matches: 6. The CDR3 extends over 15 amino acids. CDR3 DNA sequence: TGTGCCAGCAGACCCGGGACAGGGGGACCCGGGGAGCTGTTTTTT. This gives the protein CASRPGTGGPGELFF.

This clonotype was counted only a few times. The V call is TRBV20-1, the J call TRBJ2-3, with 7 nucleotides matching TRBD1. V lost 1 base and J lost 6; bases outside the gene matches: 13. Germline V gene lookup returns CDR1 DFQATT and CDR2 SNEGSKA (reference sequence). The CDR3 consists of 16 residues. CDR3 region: CSARGEGRGLWDTQYF. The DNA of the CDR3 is TGCAGTGCTAGAGGCGAGGGAAGGGGGCTCTGGGATACGCAGTATTTT.

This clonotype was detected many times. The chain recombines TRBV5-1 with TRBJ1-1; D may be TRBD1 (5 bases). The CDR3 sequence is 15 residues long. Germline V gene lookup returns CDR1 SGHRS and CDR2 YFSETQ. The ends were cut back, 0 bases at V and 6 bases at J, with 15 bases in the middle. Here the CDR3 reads CASSLAAGSYPEAFF. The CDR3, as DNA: TGCGCCAGCAGCTTGGCCGCAGGGAGTTACCCTGAAGCTTTCTTT. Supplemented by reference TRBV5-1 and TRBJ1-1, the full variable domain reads KAGVTQTPRYLIKTRGQQVTLSCSPISGHRSVSWYQQTPGQGLQFLFEYFSETQRNKGNFPGRFSGRQFSNSRSEMNVSTLELGDSALYLCASSLAAGSYPEAFFGQGTRLTVV.

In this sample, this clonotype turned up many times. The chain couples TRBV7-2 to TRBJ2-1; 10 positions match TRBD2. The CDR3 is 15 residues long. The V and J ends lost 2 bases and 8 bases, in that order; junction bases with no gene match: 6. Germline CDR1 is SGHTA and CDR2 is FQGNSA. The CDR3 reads CASSLSSGGLYEQFF. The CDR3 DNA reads TGTGCCAGCAGCTTAAGTAGCGGGGGGCTGTATGAGCAGTTCTTC.

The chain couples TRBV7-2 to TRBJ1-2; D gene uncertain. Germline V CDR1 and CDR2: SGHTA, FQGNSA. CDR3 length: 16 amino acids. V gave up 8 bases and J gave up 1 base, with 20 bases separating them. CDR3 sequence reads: CASASELAAGNYGYTF. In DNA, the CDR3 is TGTGCCAGCGCCTCAGAGTTGGCAGCCGGTAACTATGGCTACACCTTC.

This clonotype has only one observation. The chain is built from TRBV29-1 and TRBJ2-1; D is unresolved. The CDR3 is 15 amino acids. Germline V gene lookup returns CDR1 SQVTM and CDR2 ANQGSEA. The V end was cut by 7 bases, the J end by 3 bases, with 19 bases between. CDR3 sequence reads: CSAQATPEGYNEQFF. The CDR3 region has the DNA TGCAGCGCCCAGGCCACACCCGAAGGCTACAATGAGCAGTTCTTC.